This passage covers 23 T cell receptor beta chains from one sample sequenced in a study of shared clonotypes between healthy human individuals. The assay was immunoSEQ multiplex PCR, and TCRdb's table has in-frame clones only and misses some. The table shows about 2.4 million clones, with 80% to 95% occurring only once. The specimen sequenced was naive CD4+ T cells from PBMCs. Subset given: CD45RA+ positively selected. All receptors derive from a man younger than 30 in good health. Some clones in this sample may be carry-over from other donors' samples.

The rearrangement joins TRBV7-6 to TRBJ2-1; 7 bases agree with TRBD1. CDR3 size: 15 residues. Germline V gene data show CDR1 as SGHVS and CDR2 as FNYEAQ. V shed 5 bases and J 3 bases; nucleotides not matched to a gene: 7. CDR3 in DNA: TGTGCCAGCAGCCCGACAGGGCTATTCTACAATGAGCAGTTCTTC. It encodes CASSPTGLFYNEQFF.

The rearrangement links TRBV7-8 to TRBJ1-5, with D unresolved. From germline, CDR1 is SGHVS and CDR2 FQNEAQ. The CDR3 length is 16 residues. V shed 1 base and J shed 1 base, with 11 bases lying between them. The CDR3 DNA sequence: TGTGCCAGCAGCTTAGGTGTATCGAAGAGCAATCAGCCCCAGCATTTT. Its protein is CASSLGVSKSNQPQHF.

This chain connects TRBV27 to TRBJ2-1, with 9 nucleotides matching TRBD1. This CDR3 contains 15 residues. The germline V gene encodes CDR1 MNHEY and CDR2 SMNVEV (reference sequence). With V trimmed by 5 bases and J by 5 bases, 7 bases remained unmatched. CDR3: CASSTPDRGHNEQFF. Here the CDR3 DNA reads TGTGCCAGCAGTACGCCGGACAGGGGCCACAATGAGCAGTTCTTC.

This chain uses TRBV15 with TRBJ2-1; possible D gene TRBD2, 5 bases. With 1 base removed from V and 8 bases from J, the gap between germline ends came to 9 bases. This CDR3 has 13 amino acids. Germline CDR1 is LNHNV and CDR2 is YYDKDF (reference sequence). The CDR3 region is CATSRAGIDEQFF. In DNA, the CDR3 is TGTGCCACCAGCAGAGCGGGGATCGATGAGCAGTTCTTC.

The CDR3 loop reads CASSPKTGRDGYTF. In DNA, the CDR3 is TGTGCCAGCAGCCCAAAGACAGGAAGAGATGGCTACACCTTC. The rearrangement uses TRBV4-2 and TRBJ1-2; tentative D call: TRBD1 (6 bases). The germline gives CDR1 LGHNA, CDR2 YNFKEQ. This CDR3 has 14 amino acids. Trimming removed 4 bases from V and 6 bases from J, with 15 bases in between.

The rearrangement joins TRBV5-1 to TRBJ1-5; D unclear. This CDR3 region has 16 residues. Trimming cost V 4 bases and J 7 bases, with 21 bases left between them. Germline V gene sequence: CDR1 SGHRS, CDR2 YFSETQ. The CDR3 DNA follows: TGCGCCAGCAGCCTCGGGCCGCTCAGGTCGGGGCAGCCCCAGCATTTT. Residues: CASSLGPLRSGQPQHF.

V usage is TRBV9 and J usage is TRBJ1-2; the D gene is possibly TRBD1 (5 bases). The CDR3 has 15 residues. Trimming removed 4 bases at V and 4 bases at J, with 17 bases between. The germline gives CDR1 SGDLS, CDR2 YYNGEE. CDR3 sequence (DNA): TGTGCCAGCAGCCCCCAAGCGGGACTGGGCTATGGCTACACCTTC. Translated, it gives CASSPQAGLGYGYTF.

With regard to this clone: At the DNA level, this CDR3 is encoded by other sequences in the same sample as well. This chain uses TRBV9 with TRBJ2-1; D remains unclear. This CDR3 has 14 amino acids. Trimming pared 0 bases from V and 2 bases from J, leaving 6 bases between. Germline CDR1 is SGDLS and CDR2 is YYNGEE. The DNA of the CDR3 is TGTGCCAGCAGCGTAGGGGGAACCTACAATGAGCAGTTCTTC. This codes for CASSVGGTYNEQFF. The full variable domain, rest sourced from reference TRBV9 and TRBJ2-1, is DSGVTQTPKHLITATGQRVTLRCSPRSGDLSVYWYQQSLDQGLQFLIQYYNGEERAKGNILERFSAQQFPDLHSELNLSSLELGDSALYFCASSVGGTYNEQFFGPGTRLTVL.

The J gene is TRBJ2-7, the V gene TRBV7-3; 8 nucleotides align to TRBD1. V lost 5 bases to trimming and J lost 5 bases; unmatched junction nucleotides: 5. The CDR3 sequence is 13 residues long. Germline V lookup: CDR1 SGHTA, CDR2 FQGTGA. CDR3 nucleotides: TGTGCCAGCAGCCTACTGGGACAGGACGAGCAGTACTTC. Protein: CASSLLGQDEQYF.

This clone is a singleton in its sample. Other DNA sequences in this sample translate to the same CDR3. The CDR3 region has the DNA TGCGCCAGCAGCTTGGGACAGGGCTATGAGCAGTTCTTC. Encoded protein: CASSLGQGYEQFF. This chain joins TRBV5-1 and TRBJ2-1; 7 bases align to TRBD1. Trimming took 0 bases from V and 8 from J; bases not matched to a gene: 2. Germline V CDR1 and CDR2: SGHRS, YFSETQ. This CDR3 has 13 residues.

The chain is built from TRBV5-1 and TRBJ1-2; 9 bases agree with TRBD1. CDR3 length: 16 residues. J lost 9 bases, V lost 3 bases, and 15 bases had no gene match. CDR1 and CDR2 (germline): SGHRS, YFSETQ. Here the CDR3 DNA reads TGCGCCAGCAGCTCGGGACAGGGAATTGCATCATGGAGCTACACCTTC. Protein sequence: CASSSGQGIASWSYTF.

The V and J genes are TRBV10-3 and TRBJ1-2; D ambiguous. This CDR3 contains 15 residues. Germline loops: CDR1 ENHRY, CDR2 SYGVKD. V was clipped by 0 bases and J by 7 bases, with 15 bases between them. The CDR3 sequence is CAISESKSHGIGYTF. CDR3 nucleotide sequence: TGTGCCATCAGTGAGTCGAAGTCTCACGGGATTGGCTACACCTTC.

The chain's CDR3 is CASRSEMFRDEQYF. CDR3 coding DNA: TGTGCCAGCAGGTCGGAGATGTTCCGGGACGAGCAGTACTTC. V is TRBV6-6 and J is TRBJ2-7; D is unresolved. Germline loops: CDR1 MNHNY, CDR2 SVGAGI (reference sequence). The V and J ends lost 6 bases and 5 bases respectively, with 17 bases between them. CDR3 length: 14 residues.

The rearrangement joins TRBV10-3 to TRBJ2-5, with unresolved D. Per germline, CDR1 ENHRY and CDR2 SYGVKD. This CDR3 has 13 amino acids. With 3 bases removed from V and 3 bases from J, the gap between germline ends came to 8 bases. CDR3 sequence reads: CAISDSPEETQYF. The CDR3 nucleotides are TGTGCCATCAGTGACTCTCCCGAAGAGACCCAGTACTTC.

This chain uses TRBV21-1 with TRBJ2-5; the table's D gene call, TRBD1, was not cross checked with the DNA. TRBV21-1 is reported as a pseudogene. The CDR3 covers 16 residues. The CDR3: CASSKTGTGPQETQYF. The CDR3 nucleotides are TGTGCCAGCAGCAAAACCGGGACAGGGCCCCAAGAGACCCAGTACTTC.

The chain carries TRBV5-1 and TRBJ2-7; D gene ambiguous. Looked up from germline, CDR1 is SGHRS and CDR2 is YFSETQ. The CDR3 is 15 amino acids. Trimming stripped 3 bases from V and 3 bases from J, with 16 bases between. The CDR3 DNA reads TGCGCCAGCAGCTCTACTGGGAAGGGAATCTACGAGCAGTACTTC. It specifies CASSSTGKGIYEQYF.

CDR3 DNA: TGCAGCGTTTGGTTAAGGGTTCGGGGTGAAGATACGCAGTATTTT. This encodes CSVWLRVRGEDTQYF. The chain uses TRBV29-1 and TRBJ2-3, with D possibly TRBD2 on 5 matching bases. The germline V gene encodes CDR1 SQVTM and CDR2 ANQGSEA. Trimming stripped 5 bases from V and 5 bases from J, with 20 bases between. The CDR3 is 15 residues long.

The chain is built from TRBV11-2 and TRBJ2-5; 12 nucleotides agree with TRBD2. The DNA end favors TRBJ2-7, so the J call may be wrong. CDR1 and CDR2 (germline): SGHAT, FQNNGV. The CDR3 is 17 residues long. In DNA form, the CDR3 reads TGTGCCACCACCCCCAGGATTACTAGCGGGAGGCGGTACGAGCAGTACTTC. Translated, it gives CATTPRITSGRRYEQYF.

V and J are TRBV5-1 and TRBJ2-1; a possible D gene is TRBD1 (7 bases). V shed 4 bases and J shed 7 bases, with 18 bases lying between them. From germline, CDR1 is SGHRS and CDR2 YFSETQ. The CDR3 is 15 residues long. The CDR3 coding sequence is TGCGCCAGCAGCCCGGGTGACAGGGACTCTAATGAGCAGTTCTTC. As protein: CASSPGDRDSNEQFF.

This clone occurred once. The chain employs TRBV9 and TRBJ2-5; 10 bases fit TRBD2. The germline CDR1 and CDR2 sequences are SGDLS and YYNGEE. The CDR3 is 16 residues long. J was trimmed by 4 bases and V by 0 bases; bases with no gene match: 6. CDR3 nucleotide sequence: TGTGCCAGCAGCGTAGGTTTGCTAGCGGGAGCAGAGACCCAGTACTTC. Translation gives CASSVGLLAGAETQYF.

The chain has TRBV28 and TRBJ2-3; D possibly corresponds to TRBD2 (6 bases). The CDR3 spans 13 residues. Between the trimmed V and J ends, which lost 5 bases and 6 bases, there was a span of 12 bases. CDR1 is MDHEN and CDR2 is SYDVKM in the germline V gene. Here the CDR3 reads CASSRRETDTQYF. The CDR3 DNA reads TGTGCCAGCAGTCGTCGGGAGACGGATACGCAGTATTTT.

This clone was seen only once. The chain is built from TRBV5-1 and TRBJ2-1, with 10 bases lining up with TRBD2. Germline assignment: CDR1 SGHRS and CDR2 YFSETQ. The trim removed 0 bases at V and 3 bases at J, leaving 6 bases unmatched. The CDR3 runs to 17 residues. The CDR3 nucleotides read TGCGCCAGCAGCTTGGATCGAGCGGGAGGGGGCTACAATGAGCAGTTCTTC. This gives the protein CASSLDRAGGGYNEQFF.

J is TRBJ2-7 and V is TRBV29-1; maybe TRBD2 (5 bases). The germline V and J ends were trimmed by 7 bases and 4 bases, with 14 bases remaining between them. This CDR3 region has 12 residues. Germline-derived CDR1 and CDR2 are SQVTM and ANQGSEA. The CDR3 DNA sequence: TGCAGCGCTAGAATGGGCGGGTACGAGCAGTACTTC. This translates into CSARMGGYEQYF.